A single sample is the source of the 16 T cell receptor beta chains below, sequenced in a study of cytomegalovirus exposure and HLA in healthy donors. Produced via immunoSEQ multiplex PCR; TCRdb's table is partial and in-frame only. The sample contains 150,000 to 200,000 clones, around four fifths of which appear only once. What was sequenced was PBMCs. The receptors were sampled from a man in his thirties or forties in good health and CMV-seropositive.

The chain recombines TRBV11-3 with TRBJ2-3; the D gene is possibly TRBD2 (5 bases). Germline CDR1 is SGHNT and CDR2 is YENEEA. The CDR3 has 14 residues. V was clipped by 1 base and J by 6 bases, with 11 bases between them. CDR3 amino acids: CASSLGAPGDTQYF. CDR3 in DNA: TGTGCCAGCAGCTTAGGAGCGCCGGGGGATACGCAGTATTTT.

This chain links TRBV7-9 with TRBJ1-1, with no clear D. Germline CDR1 reads SEHNR; CDR2 reads FQNEAQ (reference sequence). CDR3 length: 15 amino acids. The V and J ends lost 1 base and 4 bases respectively, with 13 bases between them. The CDR3 DNA reads as TGTGCCAGCAGCTTAGTGCGGTCGGATTTCACTGAAGCTTTCTTT. This codes for CASSLVRSDFTEAFF.

V and J are TRBV4-2 and TRBJ2-7; 12 bases match TRBD2. Unmatched junction bases numbered 4, after V lost 2 bases and J lost 2 bases. CDR1 and CDR2 (germline): LGHNA, YNFKEQ. The CDR3 is made up of 16 amino acids. The CDR3 DNA reads as TGTGCCAGCAGCCAAAGGACTAGCGGGGTGGCCTACGAGCAGTACTTC. Protein: CASSQRTSGVAYEQYF.

The chain couples TRBV7-9 to TRBJ2-3, with TRBD2 matching over 8 bases. This CDR3 is built from 19 residues. Looked up from germline, CDR1 is SEHNR and CDR2 is FQNEAQ (reference sequence). Unmatched junction bases numbered 14, after V lost 3 bases and J lost 0 bases. In DNA, the CDR3 is TGTGCCAGCAGCTTTGCTACTAGCGGAGTCGACTCTAGCACAGATACGCAGTATTTT. The encoded protein is CASSFATSGVDSSTDTQYF.

The genes are TRBV6-5 and TRBJ1-1, with D maybe TRBD1 (5 bases). Germline assignment: CDR1 MNHEY and CDR2 SVGAGI. V lost 6 bases, J lost 6 bases, and 17 bases lay in between. The CDR3 loop spans 14 amino acids. In nucleotides, the CDR3 is TGTGCCAGCAGGGATGTGGGGGGAGTTCCTGAAGCTTTCTTT. This translates into CASRDVGGVPEAFF.

The chain links TRBV27 to TRBJ2-7, with TRBD1 matching 7 bases. Germline CDR1 and CDR2: MNHEY and SMNVEV (reference sequence). J gave up 2 bases and V 5 bases, and 6 bases lay outside the gene matches. The CDR3 covers 14 residues. The CDR3 protein is CASSPTQGAYEQYF. The DNA for the CDR3 is TGTGCCAGCAGTCCGACCCAGGGGGCCTACGAGCAGTACTTC.

CDR3 loop: CASSAGGNTEAFF. DNA for the CDR3: TGTGCCAGCAGCGCAGGGGGGAACACTGAAGCTTTCTTT. This chain joins TRBV9 and TRBJ1-1; 7 nucleotides agree with TRBD1. CDR1 is SGDLS, CDR2 YYNGEE, per germline. CDR3 length: 13 amino acids. The V segment lost 3 bases and the J segment 1 base; nucleotides outside the gene matches: 0.

About this clone itself: Compared with germline, one end of the junction differs, possibly owing to a read error. The rearrangement links TRBV10-3 to TRBJ1-1; 7 bases agree with TRBD1. Germline V gene lookup returns CDR1 ENHRY and CDR2 SYGVKD. The CDR3 runs 13 residues. CDR3 sequence reads: CAITTGLNTEAFF. CDR3 bases: TGTGCCATCACGACAGGGCTGAATACTGAAGCTTTCTTT.

This chain uses TRBV30 with TRBJ1-3, with 8 bases lining up with TRBD1. CDR1 is GTSNPN and CDR2 is SVGIG in the germline V gene (reference sequence). Trimming took 5 bases from V and 4 from J; bases not matched to a gene: 7. The CDR3 is made up of 14 amino acids. CDR3 protein: CAWARGPGGNTIYF. The CDR3 DNA follows: TGTGCCTGGGCCAGGGGGCCGGGAGGAAACACCATATATTTT.

The chain employs TRBV7-6 and TRBJ2-5; tentative D call: TRBD1 (5 bases). Trimming stripped 1 base from V and 4 bases from J, with 13 bases between. Germline CDR1 is SGHVS and CDR2 is FNYEAQ. The CDR3 sequence is 15 residues long. The CDR3 loop is CASSLGQGGLETQYF. CDR3 DNA sequence: TGTGCCAGCAGCTTAGGGCAGGGCGGCTTAGAGACCCAGTACTTC.

The chain uses TRBV6-5 and TRBJ1-3; D is unresolved. This CDR3 is built from 14 residues. Germline CDR1 and CDR2: MNHEY and SVGAGI. V gave up 6 bases and J gave up 4 bases, with 13 bases separating them. The CDR3 loop is CASRPGGVGNTIYF. In DNA form, the CDR3 reads TGTGCCAGCAGACCCGGCGGGGTCGGAAACACCATATATTTT.

The chain uses TRBV7-8 and TRBJ1-4, with TRBD1 matching 9 bases. The CDR3 extends over 16 amino acids. V shed 1 base, J shed 8 bases, and the junction held 8 bases outside the gene matches. Looked up from germline, CDR1 is SGHVS and CDR2 is FQNEAQ. CDR3 DNA: TGTGCCAGCAGCTTAGGGGGGGACAGGGTCGGGGAAAAACTGTTTTTT. Translating gives CASSLGGDRVGEKLFF.

This rearrangement joins TRBV5-4 to TRBJ2-6; D uncertain. From germline, CDR1 is SGHNT and CDR2 YYREEE (reference sequence). V was shortened by 4 bases and J by 2 bases, with 10 bases between the two germline ends. The CDR3 consists of 15 residues. CDR3: CASSLGGTGANVLTF. Here the CDR3 DNA reads TGTGCCAGCAGCCTGGGCGGCACTGGGGCCAACGTCCTGACTTTC.

The V gene is TRBV9, the J gene TRBJ2-7; 9 bases line up with TRBD2. The CDR3 covers 15 residues. Per the germline V gene, CDR1 is SGDLS and CDR2 is YYNGEE. V trimming: 0 bases; J trimming: 2 bases; junction bases outside the gene matches: 3. The CDR3 bases are TGTGCCAGCAGCGTAGATAGCGGGGGCACCTACGAGCAGTACTTC. It specifies CASSVDSGGTYEQYF.

The chain carries TRBV6-4 and TRBJ2-2; D might be TRBD1 (6 bases). Between the trimmed V and J ends, which lost 8 bases and 0 bases, there was a span of 10 bases. The CDR3 covers 14 residues. Germline-derived CDR1 and CDR2 are MRHNA and SNTAGT. CDR3 sequence: CASGGHANTGELFF. The CDR3, as DNA: TGTGCCAGCGGGGGACACGCGAACACCGGGGAGCTGTTTTTT.

About this clone itself: Different DNA sequences within this sample yield the same CDR3. The chain links TRBV5-1 to TRBJ1-6; TRBD1 aligns across 7 bases. CDR3 size: 16 residues. Trimming at V came to 4 bases and at J to 0 bases, leaving 4 bases not matched to a gene. Germline V gene sequence: CDR1 SGHRS, CDR2 YFSETQ. The CDR3 bases are TGCGCCAGCAGCCCAGGGGACAGCTCCTATAATTCACCCCTCCACTTT. Translating gives CASSPGDSSYNSPLHF.